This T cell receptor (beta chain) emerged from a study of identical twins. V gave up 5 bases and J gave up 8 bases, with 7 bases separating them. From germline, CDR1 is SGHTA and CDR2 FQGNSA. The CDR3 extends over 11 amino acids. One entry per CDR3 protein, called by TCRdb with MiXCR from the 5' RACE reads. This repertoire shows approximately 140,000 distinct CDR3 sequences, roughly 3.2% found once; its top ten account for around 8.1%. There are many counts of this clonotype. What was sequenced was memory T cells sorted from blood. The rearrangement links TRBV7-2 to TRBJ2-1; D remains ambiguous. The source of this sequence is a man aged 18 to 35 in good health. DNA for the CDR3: TGTGCCAGCAGCCCCCAGCATGAGCAGTTCTTC. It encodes CASSPQHEQFF.